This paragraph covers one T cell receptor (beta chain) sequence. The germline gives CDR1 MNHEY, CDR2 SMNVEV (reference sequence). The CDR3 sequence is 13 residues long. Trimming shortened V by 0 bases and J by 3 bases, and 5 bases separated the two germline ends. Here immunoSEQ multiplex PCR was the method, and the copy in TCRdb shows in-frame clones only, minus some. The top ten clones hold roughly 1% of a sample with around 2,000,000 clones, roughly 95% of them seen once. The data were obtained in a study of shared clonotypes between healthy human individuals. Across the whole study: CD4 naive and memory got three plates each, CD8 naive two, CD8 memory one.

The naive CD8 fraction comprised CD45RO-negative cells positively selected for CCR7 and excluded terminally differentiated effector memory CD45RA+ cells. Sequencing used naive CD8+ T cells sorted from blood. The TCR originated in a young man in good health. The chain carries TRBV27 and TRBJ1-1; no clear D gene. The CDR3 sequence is CASSLSTDTEAFF. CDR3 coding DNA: TGTGCCAGCAGTTTATCGACGGACACTGAAGCTTTCTTT.